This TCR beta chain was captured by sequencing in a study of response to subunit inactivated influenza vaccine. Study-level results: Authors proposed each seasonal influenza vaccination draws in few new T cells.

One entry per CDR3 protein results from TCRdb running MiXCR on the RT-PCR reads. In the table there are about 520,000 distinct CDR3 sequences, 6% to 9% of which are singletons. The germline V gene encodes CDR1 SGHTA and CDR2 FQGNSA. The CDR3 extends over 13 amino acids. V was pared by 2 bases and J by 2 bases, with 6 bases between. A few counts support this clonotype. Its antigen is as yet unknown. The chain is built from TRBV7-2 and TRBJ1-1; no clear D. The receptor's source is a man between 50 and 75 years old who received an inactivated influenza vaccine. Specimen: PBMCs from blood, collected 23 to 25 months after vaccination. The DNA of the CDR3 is TGTGCCAGCAGCTTAATGAGCAACACTGAAGCTTTCTTT. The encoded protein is CASSLMSNTEAFF.